This T cell receptor beta chain was captured by sequencing in a study of identical twins (dated by TCRdb to the mid-2010s). Background for the entire study: To test whether fetal clonotypes persist, this study deep-sequenced TCR alpha and beta repertoires from monozygotic twins, from unrelated adults of various ages, and from cord blood. To rule out contamination, replicate twin experiments were performed at different times with different library preparation protocols.

All donors were healthy Caucasians. The twin cohort consisted of three pairs of female monozygotic twins, all aged about 18 to 30 years. Positive isolation kits from Invitrogen were used to isolate the CD4+ and CD8+ T cell populations. Turning to this clonotype: It has no known antigen specificity. Per-nucleotide qualities are absent, and no much larger clonotype sits a single base away.

The library was built by means of 5' RACE. Sequencing relied on an Illumina HiSeq 2000. Template switching introduced a universal primer binding site; the final cDNA contained a unique molecular identifier, enabling accurate counting of TCR cDNA molecules. First-strand cDNA for TCR alpha and beta chains was synthesized from specific primers in the conserved constant-segment region. To control for contamination, every cDNA library was double barcoded, receiving both a SMART-Mk sample barcode and Illumina barcodes. TruSeq adapter sequences, together with Illumina sample barcodes, were added in two successive PCR steps. Sequencing of the TCR alpha and beta cDNA libraries was done on the Illumina HiSeq platform using custom primers. From the authors' description of their analysis: Raw reads were processed with MiGEC to extract unique molecular identifiers, and MiXCR was used to determine CDR3 positions. For each individual, recombination models were inferred using an EM algorithm with the repgenHMM and IGoR tools. Shared clonotype analysis was performed with the tcR package in R, normalizing sharing by the product of cloneset sizes. To study raw recombination without the effects of thymic and clonal selection, out-of-frame nonproductive sequences were analyzed. TCRdb ran its own pipeline on the public reads, namely fastp trimming at Q25 and MiXCR clone calling, and kept in-frame beta chains. Duplicate CDR3 protein sequences are folded into a single record with the most common DNA and genes. These V and J calls are TCRdb output, not the study's own analysis. The sample table contains 450,000 to 600,000 distinct CDR3 sequences; only one count was recorded for under 25% of them. Approximately 0.49% of the sample is in the top ten clones.

General study outcomes and caveats: Excess twin sharing in beta out-of-frame sequences was weaker because fewer shared sequences lowered the signal-to-noise ratio. Zero-insertion analyses could be partly confounded by invariant T cells such as MAIT and iNKT, though diverse VJ usage argued against such confounding for most clonotypes. Out-of-frame TCR alpha sharing in monozygotic twins was systematically underestimated by recombination models, whereas sharing between unrelated individuals was in agreement with the recombination models. Compared with coincidental sharing between unrelated individuals, out-of-frame TCR alpha sequences shared between twins had an excess of sequences with low generation probability. Because the same donors could not be followed over many years, the conclusions relied on cross-sectional statistical analysis. Abundant cord blood beta clonotypes had fewer insertions, young adult naive repertoires showed a similar but weaker trend, and memory repertoires showed no such trend.

The CDR3 contains 15 residues, cysteine and phenylalanine counted. The CDR3 DNA has 45 bases and is translated from base 1. Deletion took 6 bases off V and 4 bases off J, with a span of 18 bases between the germline ends. The same sample was also used in a study of yellow fever vaccine responses in identical twins. As the second paper documents: The authors reported that the T cell response to vaccination in identical twins appeared partly convergent and partly personalized. In the study, vaccine-responding T cell clones were precisely tracked in identical twins.

In this chain, TRBV12-3 or TRBV12-4 is recombined with TRBJ1-2; a tentative D call is TRBD1 (6 bases match). The sequence was obtained from a woman aged 18-29 years in good health. The specimen was CD4+ T cells sorted from blood. The CDR3 protein: CASRRRQEGIYGYTF. The DNA sequence is TGTGCCAGCAGACGACGACAGGAGGGGATCTATGGCTACACCTTC.